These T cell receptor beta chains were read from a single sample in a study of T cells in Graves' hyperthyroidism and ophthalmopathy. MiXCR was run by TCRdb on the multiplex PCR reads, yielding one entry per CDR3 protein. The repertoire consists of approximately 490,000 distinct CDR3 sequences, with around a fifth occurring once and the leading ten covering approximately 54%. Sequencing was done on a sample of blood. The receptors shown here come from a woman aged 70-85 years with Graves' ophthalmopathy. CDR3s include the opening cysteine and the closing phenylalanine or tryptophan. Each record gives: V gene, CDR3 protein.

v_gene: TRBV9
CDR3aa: CASSPGRNYGYTF

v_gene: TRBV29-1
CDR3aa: CSVSLLVAGEQFF

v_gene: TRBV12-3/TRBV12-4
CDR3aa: CASSRSGGQETQYF

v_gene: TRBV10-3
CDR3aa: CAISFSDSPFGYTF

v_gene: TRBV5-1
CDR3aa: CASSFGRAVGGELFF

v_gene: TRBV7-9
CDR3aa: CASSSLDLIQYF

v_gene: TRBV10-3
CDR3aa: CAIRGNTEAFF

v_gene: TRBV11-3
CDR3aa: CASSLKAGLGGELFF

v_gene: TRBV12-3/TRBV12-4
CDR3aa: CASSLQGWGEKLFF

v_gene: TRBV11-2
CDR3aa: CASSLGSRARDEQYF

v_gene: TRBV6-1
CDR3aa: CASRRQTGTAGNTIYF

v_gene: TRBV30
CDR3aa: CAWRERGALNQETQYF

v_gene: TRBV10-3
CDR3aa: CAISEGAANEKLFF

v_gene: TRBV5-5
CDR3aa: CASRLEGAQYF

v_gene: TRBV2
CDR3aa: CASSEGALSHTQYF

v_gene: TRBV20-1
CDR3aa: CSARRELYEQYF

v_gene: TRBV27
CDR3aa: CASNPTVAQAYNEQFF

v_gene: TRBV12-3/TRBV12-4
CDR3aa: CASSLGHEQFF

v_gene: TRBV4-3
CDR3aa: CASSQDFGQGTYEQYF

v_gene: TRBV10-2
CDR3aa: CASTNQTSMYLCASSLGPGELFF

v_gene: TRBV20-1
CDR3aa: CSAKLAGPRETQYF

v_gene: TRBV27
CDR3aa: CASSLYSVDTEAFF

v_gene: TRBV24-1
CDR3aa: CATSDSGTSPEQFF

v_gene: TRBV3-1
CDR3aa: CASSQWVLAGVEQYF

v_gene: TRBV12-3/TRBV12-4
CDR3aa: CASSLGRGGSF

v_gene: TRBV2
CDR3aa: CASTREYGYTF

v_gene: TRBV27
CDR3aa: CASSYNRGGGWNSPLHF

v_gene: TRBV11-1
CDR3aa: CASSLDSYTDTQYF

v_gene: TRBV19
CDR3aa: CASSSGRATDTQYF

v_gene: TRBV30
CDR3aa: CAWSERANYGYTF

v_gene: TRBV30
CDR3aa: CAWSYRDRDTQYF

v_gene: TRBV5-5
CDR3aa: CASSYGQVPETQYF

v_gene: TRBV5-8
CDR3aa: CASSLNRAGVKDTQYF

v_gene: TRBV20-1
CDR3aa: CSAQTSGRSGELFF

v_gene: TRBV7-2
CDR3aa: CASSLVPGVQETQYF

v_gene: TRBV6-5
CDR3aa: CASSYWEPQGYYGYTF

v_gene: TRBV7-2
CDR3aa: CASSLGQVSGELFF

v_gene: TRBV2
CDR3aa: CASSVAGSRDYEQYF

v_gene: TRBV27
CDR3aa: CASSPARLGNNEQFF

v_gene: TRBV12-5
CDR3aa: CASGFADRVDEQFF

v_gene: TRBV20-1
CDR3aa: CSARSGTGLELFF

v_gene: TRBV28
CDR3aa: CASSQVGGGSPLHF

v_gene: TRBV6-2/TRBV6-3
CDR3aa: CASSLVGRQPQHF

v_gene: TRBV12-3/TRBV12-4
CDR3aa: CASSFWKRETQYF

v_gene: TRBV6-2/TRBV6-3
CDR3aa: CATGRANEKLFF

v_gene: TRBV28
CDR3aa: CASTVTNEKLFF

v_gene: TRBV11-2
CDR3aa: CASSLPGGYQETQYF

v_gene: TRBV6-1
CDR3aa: CATNGGGTEAFF

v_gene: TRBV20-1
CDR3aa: CSATTGTEQETQYF